This T cell receptor beta chain was found in a study of radiotherapy plus CTLA-4 blockade in lung cancer. Turning to the study itself: Objective responses were recorded in around 18% of patients, with disease control recorded in 25% to 35%. Study results and caveats: Expansion of tumor-derived TCR clones was observed in blood after radiotherapy plus ipilimumab. Best predicting response, reportedly, were early blood T cell clone dynamics, with interferon-beta.

The sample holds one count of this clone. Its cognate antigen is unknown. V was clipped by 4 bases and J by 8 bases; unmatched bases: 8. Germline CDR1 reads SGHRS; CDR2 reads YFSETQ. This CDR3 region has 13 residues. Libraries were prepared by immunoSEQ multiplex PCR; TCRdb keeps only in-frame clonotypes and omits some of them. The data contain tens of thousands of clones, about 72% of them singletons. CTLA-4 blockade using ipilimumab, together with focal radiation, was received by patients with chemo-refractory metastatic non-small-cell lung cancer. The rearrangement joins TRBV5-1 to TRBJ1-2; TRBD1 matches at 7 bases. The sample consisted of peripheral blood, taken from a patient treated with radiotherapy plus ipilimumab. The source is a human donor with non-small cell lung cancer who had stable disease on radiotherapy plus ipilimumab. The CDR3 spells CASSTQGIEGYTF. The CDR3 DNA reads as TGCGCCAGCAGCACACAGGGGATAGAGGGCTACACCTTC.